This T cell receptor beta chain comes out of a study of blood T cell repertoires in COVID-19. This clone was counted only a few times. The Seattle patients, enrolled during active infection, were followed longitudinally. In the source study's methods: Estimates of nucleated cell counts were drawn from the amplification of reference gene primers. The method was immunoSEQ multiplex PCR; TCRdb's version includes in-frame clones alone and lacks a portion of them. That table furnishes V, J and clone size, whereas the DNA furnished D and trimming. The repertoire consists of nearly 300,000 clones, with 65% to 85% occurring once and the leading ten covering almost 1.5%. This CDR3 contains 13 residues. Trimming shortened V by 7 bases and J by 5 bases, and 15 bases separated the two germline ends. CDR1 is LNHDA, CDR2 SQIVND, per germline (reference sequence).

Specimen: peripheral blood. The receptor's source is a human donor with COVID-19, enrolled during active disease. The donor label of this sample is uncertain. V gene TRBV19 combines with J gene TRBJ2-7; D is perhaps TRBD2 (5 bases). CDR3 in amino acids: CASIRLRDNEQYF. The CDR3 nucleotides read TGTGCCAGTATCCGTCTACGGGATAACGAGCAGTACTTC.